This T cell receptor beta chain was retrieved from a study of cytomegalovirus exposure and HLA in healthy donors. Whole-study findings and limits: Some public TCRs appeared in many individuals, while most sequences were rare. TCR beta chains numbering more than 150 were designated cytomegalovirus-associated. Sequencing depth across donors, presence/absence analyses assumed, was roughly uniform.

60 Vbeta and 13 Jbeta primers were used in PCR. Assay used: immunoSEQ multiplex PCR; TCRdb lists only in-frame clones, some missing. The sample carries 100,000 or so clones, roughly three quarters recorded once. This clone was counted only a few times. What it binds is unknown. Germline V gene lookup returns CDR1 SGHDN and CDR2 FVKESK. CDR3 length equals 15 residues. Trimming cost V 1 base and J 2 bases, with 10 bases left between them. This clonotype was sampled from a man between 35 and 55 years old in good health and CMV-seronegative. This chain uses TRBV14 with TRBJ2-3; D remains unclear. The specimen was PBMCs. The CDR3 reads CASSQVHRPTDTQYF. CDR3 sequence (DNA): TGTGCCAGCAGCCAAGTCCACAGACCCACAGATACGCAGTATTTT.